The clone carrying this T cell receptor (beta chain) has at least ten counts. What it binds is not known. V lost 2 bases and J lost 3; bases outside the gene matches: 7. From germline, CDR1 is DFQATT and CDR2 SNEGSKA (reference sequence). CDR3 length: 15 residues. This sample was included in a study of T-cell reconstitution after alpha-beta-depleted transplantation in children. Study findings and constraints: TCRbeta diversity was high at day 60 in some patients (a result of surviving recipient T cells and thymic progenitors). After transplant, at about two months, alpha-beta T cells were reportedly derived from several hundred expanded graft clones.

Unique molecular identifiers were used in preparing the TCRbeta library. Each CDR3 protein is one row after TCRdb ran MiXCR on the PCR reads. Among 600,000 to 700,000 distinct CDR3 sequences listed, 13% were seen once. This specimen was PBMCs, taken before TCRalphabeta/CD19-depleted stem cell transplant. This clonotype was sampled from a girl aged 2 to 9 with congenital amegakaryocytic thrombocytopenia, due to receive a stem cell transplant. The rearrangement links TRBV20-1 to TRBJ1-2; 9 bases map to TRBD1. CDR3 sequence reads: CSARPFTGGDYGYTF. The CDR3 DNA follows: TGCAGTGCTAGACCTTTCACAGGGGGCGACTATGGCTACACCTTC.